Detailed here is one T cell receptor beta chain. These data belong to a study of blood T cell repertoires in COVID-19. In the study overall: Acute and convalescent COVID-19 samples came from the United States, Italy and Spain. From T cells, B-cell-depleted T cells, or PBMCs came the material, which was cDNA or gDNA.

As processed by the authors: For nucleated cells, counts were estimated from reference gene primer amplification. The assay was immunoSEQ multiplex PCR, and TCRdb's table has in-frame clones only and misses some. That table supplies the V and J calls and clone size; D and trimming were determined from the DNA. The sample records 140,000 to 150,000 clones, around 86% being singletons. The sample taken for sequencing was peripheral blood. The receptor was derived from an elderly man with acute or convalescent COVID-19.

CDR3 in amino acids: CASSLRTGRNSPLHF. Here the CDR3 DNA reads TGTGCCAGCAGTTTAAGGACAGGGAGAAATTCACCCCTCCACTTT. V gene TRBV27 combines with J gene TRBJ1-6, with TRBD1 matching 8 bases. The CDR3 contains 15 residues. V shed 2 bases and J 7 bases; nucleotides not matched to a gene: 4. Germline V CDR1 and CDR2: MNHEY, SMNVEV (reference sequence).